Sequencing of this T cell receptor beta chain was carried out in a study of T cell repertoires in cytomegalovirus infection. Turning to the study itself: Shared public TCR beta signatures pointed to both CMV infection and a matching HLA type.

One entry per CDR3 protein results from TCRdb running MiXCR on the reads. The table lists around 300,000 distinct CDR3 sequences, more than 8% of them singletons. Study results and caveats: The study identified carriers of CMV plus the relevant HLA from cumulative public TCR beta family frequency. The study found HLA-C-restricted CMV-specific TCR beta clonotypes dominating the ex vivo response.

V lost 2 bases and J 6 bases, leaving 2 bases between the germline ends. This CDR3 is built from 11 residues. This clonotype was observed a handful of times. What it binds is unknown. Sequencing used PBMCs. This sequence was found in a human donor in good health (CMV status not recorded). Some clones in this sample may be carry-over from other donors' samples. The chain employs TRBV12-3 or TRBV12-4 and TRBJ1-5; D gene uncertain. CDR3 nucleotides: TGTGCCAGCAGTTTAACTCAGCCCCAGCATTTT. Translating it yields CASSLTQPQHF.